The present entry profiles one T cell receptor (beta chain) with its context. Its antigen is currently unknown. This sample was taken from a study of T cell responses to AZD1222 COVID-19 vaccine. TCRdb keeps only in-frame clones here, not all; method: immunoSEQ multiplex PCR. The data hold 140,000 to 150,000 clones, with about 90% observed a single time. CDR3 length: 13 residues. V lost 3 bases to trimming and J lost 5 bases, with 11 bases between them. Germline V lookup: CDR1 SGDLS, CDR2 YYNGEE. Broader study findings: There were mostly white British donors and more females than males, and clonal diversity was possibly underestimated.

The source of this sequence is an adult in good health. The input for sequencing was peripheral blood, taken on day 0 of MenACWY control vaccination. This chain links TRBV9 with TRBJ1-1, with D tentatively TRBD1 (5 bases). The CDR3 DNA sequence: TGTGCCAGCAGCGCGGGGGGTCGAACTGAAGCTTTCTTT. This codes for CASSAGGRTEAFF.